This T cell receptor (delta chain) stems from a study of γδ T cells in repeated Plasmodium falciparum infection. Study-wide background: Donors were malaria-exposed Malian children or age- and gender-matched Australian children. The study, taken as a whole, reports: Repeated controlled infections reportedly drove waves of new clonotype selection in Vdelta2-negative, mostly Vdelta1+, gammadelta repertoires.

Vgamma9/Vdelta2+ and Vdelta2-negative gammadelta T cells were flow-sorted from PBMC for bulk sequencing. TCRdb repeated clone calling on the multiplex PCR reads with CATT. Of around 82,000 delta-chain clones in the sample, under 1.5% are singletons; the top ten hold just under 9%. Losses at the gene ends were 4 bases for V and 2 bases for J; bases not matched to a gene: 7. The length of the CDR3 is 15 residues. Per germline, CDR1 GEAIGNYY and CDR2 EKD. This clone was observed at least ten times. The target antigen is unknown. This sequence joins TRDV2 and TRDJ1; TRDD3 aligns across 9 bases. The clonotype comes from a pool of human donors (malaria-infected and uninfected, not separated). The sample consisted of gamma-delta T cells from blood. DNA of the CDR3: TGTGCCTGTGATAATTGGGGGATAGAGACCGATAAACTCATCTTT. Translated, it gives CACDNWGIETDKLIF.